A selection of T cell receptor beta chains follows, all from one sample in a study of T cells in narcolepsy. Here immunoSEQ multiplex PCR was the method, and the copy in TCRdb shows in-frame clones only, minus some. Here the sample spans approximately 35,000 clones, approximately 90% being singletons. What was sequenced was CD45RA- memory CD4+ T cells from PBMCs. The receptors were sampled from a human donor with narcolepsy. The CDR3 runs from the conserved cysteine through the conserved F or W. D genes are given only for firm matches. Clone size, where shown, is once, few, many, or a class for clones that have expanded.

v_call: TRBV5-1
clone_size: once
j_call: TRBJ2-7
d_call: .
cdr3_nt: TGCGCCAGCAGCTTGGCCCGGGTGCGGGCCTACGAGCAGTACTTC
cdr3_aa: CASSLARVRAYEQYF

v_call: TRBV6-6
clone_size: .
j_call: TRBJ2-5
d_call: TRBD2
cdr3_nt: TGTGCCAGCCTAGCGGGAGCCCGCGGGGAGACCCAGTACTTC
cdr3_aa: CASLAGARGETQYF

v_call: TRBV30
clone_size: .
j_call: TRBJ2-1
d_call: .
cdr3_nt: TGTGCCTGGACCCACTCCAATGAGCAGTTCTTC
cdr3_aa: CAWTHSNEQFF

v_call: TRBV7-8
clone_size: .
j_call: TRBJ1-1
d_call: .
cdr3_nt: TGTGCCAGCAGCCAGGGAGTGAACACTGAAGCTTTCTTT
cdr3_aa: CASSQGVNTEAFF

v_call: TRBV7-2
clone_size: .
j_call: TRBJ2-7
d_call: TRBD2
cdr3_nt: TGTGCCAGCAGCTTAGGGGGCCCCGGCACTAGCGGGGGGGCCTACGAGCAGTACTTC
cdr3_aa: CASSLGGPGTSGGAYEQYF

v_call: TRBV30
clone_size: .
j_call: TRBJ1-5
d_call: .
cdr3_nt: TGTGCCTTCAAGAGGAGCTCCGGCAATCAGCCCCAGCATTTT
cdr3_aa: CAFKRSSGNQPQHF

v_call: TRBV19
clone_size: .
j_call: TRBJ2-1
d_call: TRBD1
cdr3_nt: TGTGCCAGTAACAGACAGGGTACAAATGAGCAGTTCTTC
cdr3_aa: CASNRQGTNEQFF

v_call: TRBV5-5
clone_size: .
j_call: TRBJ1-1
d_call: .
cdr3_nt: TGTGCCAGCAGCTGGGGGGCAGGACAAGGGAACACTGAAGCTTTCTTT
cdr3_aa: CASSWGAGQGNTEAFF

v_call: TRBV5-5
clone_size: .
j_call: TRBJ2-1
d_call: TRBD2
cdr3_nt: TGTGCCAGCAGTTTCCAACCGACTAGCATTACCTACAATGAGCAGTTCTTC
cdr3_aa: CASSFQPTSITYNEQFF

v_call: TRBV6-1
clone_size: .
j_call: TRBJ1-1
d_call: .
cdr3_nt: TGTGCCAGCAGTGCCGGGGGGAGAAACACTGAAGCTTTCTTT
cdr3_aa: CASSAGGRNTEAFF

v_call: TRBV6-5
clone_size: .
j_call: TRBJ1-1
d_call: .
cdr3_nt: TGTGCCAGCAGTTCCCCAGTTGGGGGATCGGGCACTGAAGCTTTCTTT
cdr3_aa: CASSSPVGGSGTEAFF

v_call: TRBV7-8
clone_size: .
j_call: TRBJ2-6
d_call: .
cdr3_nt: TGTGCCAGCAGCCGCCAGGGCTCTGGGGCCAACGTCCTGACTTTC
cdr3_aa: CASSRQGSGANVLTF

v_call: TRBV7-2
clone_size: .
j_call: TRBJ2-3
d_call: .
cdr3_nt: TGTGCCACCACTCCGGGGGGCCTCTCAGATACGCAGTATTTT
cdr3_aa: CATTPGGLSDTQYF

v_call: TRBV5-4
clone_size: .
j_call: TRBJ2-1
d_call: TRBD2
cdr3_nt: TGTGCCAGCAGCTTGGGGACTAGGGTCTACAATGAGCAGTTCTTC
cdr3_aa: CASSLGTRVYNEQFF

v_call: TRBV5-1
clone_size: .
j_call: TRBJ2-7
d_call: .
cdr3_nt: TGCGCCAGCAGCTTGGGGATCTCTGGCTCCTACGAGCAGTACTTC
cdr3_aa: CASSLGISGSYEQYF

v_call: TRBV6-5
clone_size: .
j_call: TRBJ1-6
d_call: .
cdr3_nt: TGTGCCAGCAGGACCCCGGGAGGCTATTCACCCCTCCACTTT
cdr3_aa: CASRTPGGYSPLHF

v_call: TRBV5-1
clone_size: .
j_call: TRBJ2-7
d_call: .
cdr3_nt: TGCGCCAGCAGCCATGATGGTGCGGGCTACGAGCAGTACTTC
cdr3_aa: CASSHDGAGYEQYF

v_call: TRBV7-9
clone_size: .
j_call: TRBJ2-2
d_call: TRBD2
cdr3_nt: TGTGCCAGCAGCCTCGGACTAGCGGGGTTTGCCGGGGAGCTGTTTTTT
cdr3_aa: CASSLGLAGFAGELFF

v_call: TRBV19
clone_size: few
j_call: TRBJ2-2
d_call: TRBD1
cdr3_nt: TGTGCCAGTAGAGGGACAGCGAACACCGGGGAGCTGTTTTTT
cdr3_aa: CASRGTANTGELFF

v_call: TRBV19
clone_size: .
j_call: TRBJ1-5
d_call: TRBD1
cdr3_nt: TGTGCCAGTAGTCCCCCCCCCGCCACGACAGGGTGGGAGCAGCCCCAGCATTTT
cdr3_aa: CASSPPPATTGWEQPQHF

v_call: TRBV28
clone_size: .
j_call: TRBJ1-2
d_call: .
cdr3_nt: TGTGCCAGCAGTTTATTTCGGGGATATGGCTACACCTTC
cdr3_aa: CASSLFRGYGYTF

v_call: TRBV6-5
clone_size: .
j_call: TRBJ2-2
d_call: TRBD2
cdr3_nt: TGTGCCAGCAGTCGGACTAGCGGGCACACCGGGGAGCTGTTTTTT
cdr3_aa: CASSRTSGHTGELFF

v_call: TRBV7-2
clone_size: .
j_call: TRBJ2-2
d_call: .
cdr3_nt: TGTGCCAGCTTCCTCCCGGTCGGGGAGCTGTTTTTT
cdr3_aa: CASFLPVGELFF

v_call: TRBV7-9
clone_size: .
j_call: TRBJ2-3
d_call: TRBD2
cdr3_nt: TGTGCCAGCAGCGACGCGGGGGGCCCGGGCACGCAGTATTTT
cdr3_aa: CASSDAGGPGTQYF

v_call: TRBV28
clone_size: .
j_call: TRBJ1-2
d_call: .
cdr3_nt: TGTGCCAGCAGTCCTCAGGGGCACGGTGGCTACACCTTC
cdr3_aa: CASSPQGHGGYTF

v_call: TRBV7-3
clone_size: .
j_call: TRBJ2-1
d_call: TRBD2
cdr3_nt: TGTGCCAGCAGCTTAACTCCCACGCGGGAGGAAAGAAATGAGCAGTTCTTC
cdr3_aa: CASSLTPTREERNEQFF

v_call: TRBV5-1
clone_size: .
j_call: TRBJ2-5
d_call: .
cdr3_nt: TGCGCCAGCAGCTCAGGTGCCGAGGTGACCCAGTACTTC
cdr3_aa: CASSSGAEVTQYF

v_call: TRBV5-1
clone_size: few
j_call: TRBJ1-1
d_call: .
cdr3_nt: TGCGCCAGCAGCTTGAGCGACGGAAACATGAACACTGAAGCTTTCTTT
cdr3_aa: CASSLSDGNMNTEAFF

v_call: TRBV28
clone_size: .
j_call: TRBJ2-4
d_call: .
cdr3_nt: TGTGCCAGCAGTTTAGGGGGGGCGACGGCCAAAAACATTCAGTACTTC
cdr3_aa: CASSLGGATAKNIQYF

v_call: TRBV25-1
clone_size: .
j_call: TRBJ2-3
d_call: .
cdr3_nt: TGTGCCAGCAGTGAATTTGGAGGTGTCCCAGGCACAGATACGCAGTATTTT
cdr3_aa: CASSEFGGVPGTDTQYF

v_call: TRBV4-3
clone_size: .
j_call: TRBJ1-2
d_call: .
cdr3_nt: TGCGCCAGCAGCCAAGAGGCGTCCGGGCTAATGGGCTACACCTTC
cdr3_aa: CASSQEASGLMGYTF

v_call: TRBV7-3
clone_size: .
j_call: TRBJ2-3
d_call: TRBD2
cdr3_nt: TGTGCCAGCAGCCCCGCACCCAGAGGGACTAGCGGCACAGATACGCAGTATTTT
cdr3_aa: CASSPAPRGTSGTDTQYF

v_call: TRBV19
clone_size: .
j_call: TRBJ1-1
d_call: .
cdr3_nt: TGTGCCAGTAGAGGGCAGGCGAACACTGAAGCTTTCTTT
cdr3_aa: CASRGQANTEAFF

v_call: TRBV11-2
clone_size: once
j_call: TRBJ2-5
d_call: TRBD1
cdr3_nt: TGTGCCAGCAGCCCCTCGGACAGGGCTGGAGTGGGATTTGGGGAGACCCAGTACTTC
cdr3_aa: CASSPSDRAGVGFGETQYF

v_call: TRBV7-2
clone_size: .
j_call: TRBJ2-5
d_call: TRBD2
cdr3_nt: TGTGCCAGCAGCTTAGGTCTAGCGGAGACCCTAGGACAGACCCAGTACTTC
cdr3_aa: CASSLGLAETLGQTQYF

v_call: TRBV28
clone_size: once
j_call: TRBJ1-2
d_call: .
cdr3_nt: TGTGCCAGCACGATAGGGGCACCCACAAGGCGGTATGGCTACACCTTC
cdr3_aa: CASTIGAPTRRYGYTF

v_call: TRBV6-1
clone_size: .
j_call: TRBJ1-1
d_call: .
cdr3_nt: TGTGCCAGCGATCTTAAGCCGGGAACTGAAGCTTTCTTT
cdr3_aa: CASDLKPGTEAFF

v_call: TRBV20-1
clone_size: .
j_call: TRBJ2-7
d_call: TRBD1
cdr3_nt: TGCAGTGCTAGGACAGGGACCGAGCAGTACTTC
cdr3_aa: CSARTGTEQYF

v_call: TRBV5-1
clone_size: .
j_call: TRBJ2-1
d_call: .
cdr3_nt: TGCGCCAGCAGCTTTACGATTAACAATGAGCAGTTCTTC
cdr3_aa: CASSFTINNEQFF

v_call: TRBV19
clone_size: .
j_call: TRBJ1-1
d_call: .
cdr3_nt: TGTGCCAGTAGTATACTTGGACAGCAGGCTTTCTTT
cdr3_aa: CASSILGQQAFF

v_call: TRBV5-1
clone_size: .
j_call: TRBJ1-5
d_call: .
cdr3_nt: TGCGCCAGCATCGAGCAGGGCAGATTTTGGAATCAGCCCCAGCATTTT
cdr3_aa: CASIEQGRFWNQPQHF

v_call: TRBV25-1
clone_size: .
j_call: TRBJ1-1
d_call: .
cdr3_nt: TGTGCCAGCAGGATGACATTGAACACTGAAGCTTTCTTT
cdr3_aa: CASRMTLNTEAFF